One and the same sample provided the 8 T cell receptor beta chains below, sequenced in a study of control samples from healthy donors and cancer patients. Produced via immunoSEQ multiplex PCR; TCRdb's table is partial and in-frame only. The sample holds under 200,000 clones, 96% seen once. The sequenced sample was blood. These TCRs come from a woman aged 30 to 39 in good health.

This chain uses TRBV10-3 with TRBJ1-5; 11 nucleotides align to TRBD1. Germline V gene data show CDR1 as ENHRY and CDR2 as SYGVKD. The V segment lost 5 bases and the J segment 7 bases; nucleotides outside the gene matches: 10. The CDR3 covers 16 residues. The CDR3 loop reads CAISHQGTGGGQPQHF. DNA of the CDR3: TGTGCCATCAGTCATCAGGGGACAGGGGGTGGACAGCCCCAGCATTTT.

The V gene is TRBV27, the J gene TRBJ2-1; D is possibly TRBD1 (6 bases). The CDR3 consists of 19 residues. Trimming stripped 0 bases from V and 8 bases from J, with 26 bases between. Germline V gives CDR1 MNHEY, CDR2 SMNVEV (reference sequence). The CDR3 reads CASSLSRVWGRGSLDEQFF. The CDR3 DNA sequence: TGTGCCAGCAGTTTATCAAGGGTTTGGGGCAGGGGAAGTCTCGATGAGCAGTTCTTC.

This rearrangement joins TRBV3-1 (or the pseudogene TRBV3-2) to TRBJ2-1, with 9 nucleotides matching TRBD2. Germline CDR1 and CDR2: LGHDT and YNNKEL (reference sequence). Losses at the gene ends were 1 base for V and 3 bases for J; bases not matched to a gene: 10. This CDR3 has 18 amino acids. CDR3 amino acids: CASSQVSGSTPGYNEQFF. The CDR3 nucleotides read TGTGCCAGCAGCCAAGTTAGCGGGAGTACCCCCGGCTACAATGAGCAGTTCTTC.

As DNA, the CDR3 is TGTGCCAGCAGTTTATCAGGATTCTCCTACGAGCAGTACTTC. Translation gives CASSLSGFSYEQYF. V usage is TRBV27 and J usage is TRBJ2-7; D uncertain. The CDR3 length is 14 residues. With 0 bases removed from V and 0 bases from J, the gap between germline ends came to 6 bases. Germline loops: CDR1 MNHEY, CDR2 SMNVEV (reference sequence).

The chain couples TRBV2 to TRBJ2-2; 16 nucleotides align to TRBD2. The CDR3 is 17 residues long. V dropped 10 bases and J dropped 6; count of bases not matched to a gene: 11. The germline V gene encodes CDR1 SNHLY and CDR2 FYNNEI. The CDR3 reads CATSGTSGGAGPGELFF. CDR3 nucleotide sequence: TGTGCCACCTCCGGGACTAGCGGGGGGGCCGGGCCCGGGGAGCTGTTTTTT.

The chain joins TRBV5-1 to TRBJ1-1; D is unresolved. The germline CDR1 and CDR2 sequences are SGHRS and YFSETQ. The CDR3 spans 14 residues. V dropped 0 bases and J dropped 1 base, with 7 bases sitting between them. The CDR3, as DNA: TGCGCCAGCAGCTTGGCAAGAGCGAACACTGAAGCTTTCTTT. This sequence encodes CASSLARANTEAFF.

The chain is built from TRBV6-5 and TRBJ1-1, with TRBD1 identical over 7 bases. The CDR3 has 15 residues. Germline CDR1 is MNHEY and CDR2 is SVGAGI. Germline trimming cut 5 bases from V and 1 base from J; bases unmatched to any gene: 7. The CDR3 here is CASSRPDRANTEAFF. CDR3 in DNA: TGTGCCAGCAGTCGACCAGACAGGGCGAACACTGAAGCTTTCTTT.

The genes are TRBV6-5 and TRBJ1-2; 10 bases line up with TRBD1. This CDR3 is built from 14 residues. V lost 6 bases and J lost 6; bases outside the gene matches: 7. CDR1 is MNHEY, CDR2 SVGAGI, per germline. Here the CDR3 DNA reads TGTGCCAGCAGGCGGACAGGGGGAGTTGATGGCTACACCTTC. As protein: CASRRTGGVDGYTF.